These 5 T cell receptor beta chains were all obtained from the same sample, sequenced in a study of blood T cell repertoires in COVID-19 (TCRdb year 2020). To prepare the library, the immunoSEQ multiplex PCR assay was applied. Entries here come from immuneACCESS through TCRdb and include only in-frame sequences with V and J called. Some clones fail to appear in such tables; in the studies checked, an unresolved V gene covers under half of the shortfall, and the cause of the remainder is unknown. The sample records about 88,000 clones, around four fifths of which are singletons. 10% to 12% of the sample goes to the ten largest clones. The material sequenced was peripheral blood. Receptors were obtained from a human donor in a cohort sampled during active COVID-19.

J is TRBJ2-6 and V is TRBV5-1; D is perhaps TRBD1 (5 bases). The V end was cut by 3 bases, the J end by 4 bases, with 14 bases between. CDR1 SGHRS and CDR2 YFSETQ come from the germline V gene. The CDR3 loop spans 16 amino acids. CDR3 in amino acids: CASSSPTGSGANVLTF. In DNA, the CDR3 is TGCGCCAGCAGCTCCCCTACAGGCTCCGGGGCCAACGTCCTGACTTTC.

The chain has TRBV9 and TRBJ1-3, with D hard to call. Germline V lookup: CDR1 SGDLS, CDR2 YYNGEE. CDR3 length: 14 amino acids. V was cut by 4 bases and J by 1 base, with 9 bases left in between. CDR3 residues: CASSPRESGNTIYF. The CDR3 DNA reads TGTGCCAGCAGCCCCCGGGAGTCTGGAAACACCATATATTTT.

The chain is built from TRBV5-1 and TRBJ2-3; D is perhaps TRBD2 (6 bases). Germline CDR1 SGHRS, CDR2 YFSETQ. The CDR3 consists of 14 residues. Trimming shortened V by 2 bases and J by 11 bases, and 18 bases separated the two germline ends. CDR3 DNA sequence: TGCGCCAGCAGCTTACCCGGGGACTTAAAGAGGCAGTATTTT. Translated, it gives CASSLPGDLKRQYF.

The chain uses TRBV3-1 (or the pseudogene TRBV3-2) and TRBJ1-2; no reliable D call. Between the trimmed V and J ends, which lost 0 bases and 8 bases, there was a span of 13 bases. CDR1 is LGHDT, CDR2 YNNKEL, per germline (reference sequence). The CDR3 spans 14 residues. The DNA for the CDR3 is TGTGCCAGCAGCCAAGAGTCAGGCGGGAAGGGCTACACCTTC. As protein: CASSQESGGKGYTF.

J is TRBJ2-2 and V is TRBV10-1; 8 bases fit TRBD2. The germline V gene has CDR1 WNHNN and CDR2 SYGVQD (reference sequence). J lost 5 bases, V lost 3 bases, and 11 bases had no gene match. The CDR3 is made up of 17 amino acids. The CDR3 bases are TGCGCCAGCAGTGACGGAGGGAAGCGGGAGAGTACCGGGGAGCTGTTTTTT. It encodes CASSDGGKRESTGELFF.